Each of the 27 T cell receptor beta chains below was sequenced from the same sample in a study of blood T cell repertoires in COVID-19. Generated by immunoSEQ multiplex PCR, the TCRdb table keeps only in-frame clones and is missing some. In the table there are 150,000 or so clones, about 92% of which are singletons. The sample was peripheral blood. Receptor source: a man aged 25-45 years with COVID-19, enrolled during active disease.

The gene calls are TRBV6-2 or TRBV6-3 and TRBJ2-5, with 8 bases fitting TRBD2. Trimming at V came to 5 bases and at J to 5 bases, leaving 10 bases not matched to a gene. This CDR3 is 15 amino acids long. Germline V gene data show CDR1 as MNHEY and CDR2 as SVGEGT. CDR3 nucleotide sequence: TGTGCCAGCAGTACTAGCGGAGCAACCAGGGAGACCCAGTACTTC. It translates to CASSTSGATRETQYF.

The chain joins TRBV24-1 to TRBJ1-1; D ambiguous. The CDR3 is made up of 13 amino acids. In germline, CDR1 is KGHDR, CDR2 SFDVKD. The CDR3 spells CATLGNLNTEAFF. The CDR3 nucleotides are TGTGCGACCCTAGGTAATCTGAACACTGAAGCTTTCTTT.

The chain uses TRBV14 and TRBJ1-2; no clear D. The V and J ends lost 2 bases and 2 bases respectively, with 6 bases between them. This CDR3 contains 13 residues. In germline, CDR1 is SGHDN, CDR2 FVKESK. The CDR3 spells CASSQKQNYGYTF. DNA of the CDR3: TGTGCCAGCAGCCAAAAACAGAACTATGGCTACACCTTC. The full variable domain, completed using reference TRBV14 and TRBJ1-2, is EAGVTQFPSHSVIEKGQTVTLRCDPISGHDNLYWYRRVMGKEIKFLLHFVKESKQDESGMPNNRFLAERTGGTYSTLKVQPAELEDSGVYFCASSQKQNYGYTFGSGTRLTVV.

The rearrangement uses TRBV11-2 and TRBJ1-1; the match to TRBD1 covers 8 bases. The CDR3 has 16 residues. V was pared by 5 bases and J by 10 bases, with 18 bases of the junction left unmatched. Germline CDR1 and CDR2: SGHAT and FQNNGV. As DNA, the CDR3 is TGTGCCAGCAGCCCCCCAGGGGACAGGCCGACCCGGGGAGCTTTCTTT. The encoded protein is CASSPPGDRPTRGAFF.

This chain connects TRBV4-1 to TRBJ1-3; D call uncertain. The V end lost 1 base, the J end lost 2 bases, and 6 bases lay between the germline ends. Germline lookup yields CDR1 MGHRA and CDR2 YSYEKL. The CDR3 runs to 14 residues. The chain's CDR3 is CASSQGAAGNTIYF. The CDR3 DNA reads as TGCGCCAGCAGCCAAGGGGCTGCTGGAAACACCATATATTTT.

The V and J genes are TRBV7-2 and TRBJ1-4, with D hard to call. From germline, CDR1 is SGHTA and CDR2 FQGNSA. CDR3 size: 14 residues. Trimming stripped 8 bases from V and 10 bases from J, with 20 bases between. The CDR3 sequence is CASQQNSGLGKLFF. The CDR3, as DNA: TGTGCCAGCCAACAAAACTCGGGGTTGGGAAAACTGTTTTTT. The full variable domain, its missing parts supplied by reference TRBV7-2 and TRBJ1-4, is GAGVSQSPSNKVTEKGKDVELRCDPISGHTALYWYRQSLGQGLEFLIYFQGNSAPDKSGLPSDRFSAERTGGSVSTLTIQRTQQEDSAVYLCASQQNSGLGKLFFGSGTQLSVL.

The CDR3 DNA reads TGTGCCAGTAGTATTAGGTGGGGAGAAAGGAACACTGAAGCTTTCTTT. Translation gives CASSIRWGERNTEAFF. The V gene is TRBV19, the J gene TRBJ1-1; D uncertain. This CDR3 has 16 amino acids. Germline-derived CDR1 and CDR2 are LNHDA and SQIVND (reference sequence). V lost 3 bases and J lost 1, with 15 bases in between.

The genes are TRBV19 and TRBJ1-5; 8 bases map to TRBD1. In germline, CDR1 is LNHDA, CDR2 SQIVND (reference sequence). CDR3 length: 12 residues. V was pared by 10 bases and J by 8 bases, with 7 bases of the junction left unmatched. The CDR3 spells CATRQGIKPQHF. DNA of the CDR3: TGTGCCACCCGACAGGGGATTAAGCCCCAGCATTTT.

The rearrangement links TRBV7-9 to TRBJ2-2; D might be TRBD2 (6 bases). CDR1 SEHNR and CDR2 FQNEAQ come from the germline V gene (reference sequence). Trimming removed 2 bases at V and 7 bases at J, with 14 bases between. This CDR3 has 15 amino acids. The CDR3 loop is CASSLPGGGDGELFF. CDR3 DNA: TGTGCCAGCAGCTTACCAGGTGGAGGGGACGGGGAGCTGTTTTTT.

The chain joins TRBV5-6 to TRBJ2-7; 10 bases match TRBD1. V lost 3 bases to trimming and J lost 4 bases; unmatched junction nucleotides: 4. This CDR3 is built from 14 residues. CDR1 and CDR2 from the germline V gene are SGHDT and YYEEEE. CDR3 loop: CASSWGTGVYEQYF. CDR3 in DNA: TGTGCCAGCAGCTGGGGGACAGGGGTGTACGAGCAGTACTTC.

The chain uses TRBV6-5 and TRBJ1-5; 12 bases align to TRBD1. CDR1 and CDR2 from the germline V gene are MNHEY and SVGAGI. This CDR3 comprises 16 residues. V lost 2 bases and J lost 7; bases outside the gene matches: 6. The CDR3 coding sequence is TGTGCCAGCAGTTACGATGGGACAGGGGGCAGACAGCCCCAGCATTTT. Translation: CASSYDGTGGRQPQHF.

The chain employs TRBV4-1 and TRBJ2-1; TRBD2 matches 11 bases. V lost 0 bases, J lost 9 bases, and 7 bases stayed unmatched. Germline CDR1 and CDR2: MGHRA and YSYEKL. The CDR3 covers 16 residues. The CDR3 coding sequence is TGCGCCAGCAGCCAAGATACTAGCGGGGGAGCGACTGAGCAGTTCTTC. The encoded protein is CASSQDTSGGATEQFF.

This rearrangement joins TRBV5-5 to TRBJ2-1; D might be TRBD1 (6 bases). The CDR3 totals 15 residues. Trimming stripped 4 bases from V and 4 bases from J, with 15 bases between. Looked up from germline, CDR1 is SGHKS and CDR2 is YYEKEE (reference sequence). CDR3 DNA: TGTGCCAGCAGCCCGTCCGGGACACCGTACAATGAGCAGTTCTTC. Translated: CASSPSGTPYNEQFF.

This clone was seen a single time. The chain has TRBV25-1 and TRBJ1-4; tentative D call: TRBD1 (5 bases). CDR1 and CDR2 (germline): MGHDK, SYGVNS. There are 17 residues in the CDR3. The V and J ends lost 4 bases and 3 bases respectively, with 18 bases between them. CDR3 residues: CASSVVNPTEPNEKLFF. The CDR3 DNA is TGTGCCAGCAGTGTAGTAAACCCGACAGAGCCTAATGAAAAACTGTTTTTT.

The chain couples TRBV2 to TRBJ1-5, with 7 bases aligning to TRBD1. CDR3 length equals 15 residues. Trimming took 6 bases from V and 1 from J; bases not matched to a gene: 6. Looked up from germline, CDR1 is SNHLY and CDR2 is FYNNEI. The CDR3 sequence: CASRKTGSSNQPQHF. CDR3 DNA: TGTGCCAGCAGAAAGACAGGGTCGAGCAATCAGCCCCAGCATTTT. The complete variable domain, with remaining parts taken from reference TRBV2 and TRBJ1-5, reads EPEVTQTPSHQVTQMGQEVILRCVPISNHLYFYWYRQILGQKVEFLVSFYNNEISEKSEIFDDQFSVERPDGSNFTLKIRSTKLEDSAMYFCASRKTGSSNQPQHFGDGTRLSIL.

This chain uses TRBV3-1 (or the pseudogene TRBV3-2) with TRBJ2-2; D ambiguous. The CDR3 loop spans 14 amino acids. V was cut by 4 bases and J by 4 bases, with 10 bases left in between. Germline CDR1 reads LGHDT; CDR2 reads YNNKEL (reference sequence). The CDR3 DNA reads TGTGCCAGCAGCCGATCAGGTCGCACCGGGGAGCTGTTTTTT. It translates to CASSRSGRTGELFF.

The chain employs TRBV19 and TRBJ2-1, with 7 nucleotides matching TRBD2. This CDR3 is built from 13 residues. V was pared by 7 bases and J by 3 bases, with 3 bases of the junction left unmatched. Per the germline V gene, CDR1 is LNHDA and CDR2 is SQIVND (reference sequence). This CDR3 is CASMGTNYNEQFF. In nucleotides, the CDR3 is TGTGCCAGTATGGGGACTAACTACAATGAGCAGTTCTTC.

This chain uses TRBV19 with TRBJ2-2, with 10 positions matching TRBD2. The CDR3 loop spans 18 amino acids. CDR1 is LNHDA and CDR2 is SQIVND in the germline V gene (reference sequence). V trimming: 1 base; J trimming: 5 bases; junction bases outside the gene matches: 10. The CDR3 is CASSIGGLARWGTGELFF. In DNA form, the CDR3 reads TGTGCCAGTAGTATAGGGGGACTAGCGCGCTGGGGTACCGGGGAGCTGTTTTTT.

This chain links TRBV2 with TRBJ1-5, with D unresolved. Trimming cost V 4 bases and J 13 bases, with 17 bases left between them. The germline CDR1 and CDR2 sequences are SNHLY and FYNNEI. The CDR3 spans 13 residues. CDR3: CASSAVGRGGQHF. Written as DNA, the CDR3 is TGTGCCAGCAGTGCGGTAGGGCGTGGAGGGCAGCATTTT. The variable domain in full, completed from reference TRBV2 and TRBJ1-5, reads EPEVTQTPSHQVTQMGQEVILRCVPISNHLYFYWYRQILGQKVEFLVSFYNNEISEKSEIFDDQFSVERPDGSNFTLKIRSTKLEDSAMYFCASSAVGRGGQHFGDGTRLSIL.

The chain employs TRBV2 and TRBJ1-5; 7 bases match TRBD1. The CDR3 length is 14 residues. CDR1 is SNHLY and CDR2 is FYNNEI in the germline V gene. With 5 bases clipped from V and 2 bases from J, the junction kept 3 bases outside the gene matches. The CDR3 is CASSTGTGNQPQHF. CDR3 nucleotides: TGTGCCAGCAGTACCGGGACAGGCAATCAGCCCCAGCATTTT.

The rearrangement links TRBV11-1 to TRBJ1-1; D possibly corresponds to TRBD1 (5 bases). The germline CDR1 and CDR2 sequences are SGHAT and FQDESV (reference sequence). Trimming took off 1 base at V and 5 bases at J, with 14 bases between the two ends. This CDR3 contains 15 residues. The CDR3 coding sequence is TGTGCCAGCAGCTTAGACGGGGGAAGAGGAACTGAAGCTTTCTTT. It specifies CASSLDGGRGTEAFF.

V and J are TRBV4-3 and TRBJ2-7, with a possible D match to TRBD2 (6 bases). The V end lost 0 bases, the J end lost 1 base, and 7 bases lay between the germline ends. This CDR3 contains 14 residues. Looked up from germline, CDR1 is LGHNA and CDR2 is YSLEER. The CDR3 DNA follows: TGCGCCAGCAGCCAAGAGGAGGGTTCCTACGAGCAGTACTTC. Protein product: CASSQEEGSYEQYF.

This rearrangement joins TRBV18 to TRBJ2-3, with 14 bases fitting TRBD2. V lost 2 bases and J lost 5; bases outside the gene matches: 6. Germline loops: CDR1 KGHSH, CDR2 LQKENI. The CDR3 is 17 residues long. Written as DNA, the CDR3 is TGTGCCAGCTCACCAGGCCATGGACTAGCGGGGGGAGATACGCAGTATTTT. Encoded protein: CASSPGHGLAGGDTQYF.

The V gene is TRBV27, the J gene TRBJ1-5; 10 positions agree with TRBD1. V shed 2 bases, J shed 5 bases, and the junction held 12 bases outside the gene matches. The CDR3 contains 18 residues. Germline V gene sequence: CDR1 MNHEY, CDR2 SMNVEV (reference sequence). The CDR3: CASSLRRDRGIVDQPQHF. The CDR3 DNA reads TGTGCCAGCAGTTTACGTCGGGACAGGGGTATCGTTGATCAGCCCCAGCATTTT.

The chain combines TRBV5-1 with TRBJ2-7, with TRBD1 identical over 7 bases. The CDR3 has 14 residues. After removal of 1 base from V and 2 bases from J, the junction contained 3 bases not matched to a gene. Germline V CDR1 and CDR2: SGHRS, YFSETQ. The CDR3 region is CASSLTGDPYEQYF. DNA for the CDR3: TGCGCCAGCAGCTTGACAGGGGATCCCTACGAGCAGTACTTC. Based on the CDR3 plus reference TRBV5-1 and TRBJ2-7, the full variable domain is KAGVTQTPRYLIKTRGQQVTLSCSPISGHRSVSWYQQTPGQGLQFLFEYFSETQRNKGNFPGRFSGRQFSNSRSEMNVSTLELGDSALYLCASSLTGDPYEQYFGPGTRLTVT.

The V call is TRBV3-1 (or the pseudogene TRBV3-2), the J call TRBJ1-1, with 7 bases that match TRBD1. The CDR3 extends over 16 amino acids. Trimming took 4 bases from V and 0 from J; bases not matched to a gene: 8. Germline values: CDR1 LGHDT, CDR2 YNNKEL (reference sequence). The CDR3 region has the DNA TGTGCCAGCAGCCCCACGGAGACAGGGTTGAACACTGAAGCTTTCTTT. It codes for CASSPTETGLNTEAFF.

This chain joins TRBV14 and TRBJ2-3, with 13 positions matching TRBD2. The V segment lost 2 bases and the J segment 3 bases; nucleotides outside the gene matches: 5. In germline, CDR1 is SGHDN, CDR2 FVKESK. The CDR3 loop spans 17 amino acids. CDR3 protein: CASSQPTSGGETDTQYF. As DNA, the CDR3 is TGTGCCAGCAGCCAACCCACTAGCGGGGGGGAAACAGATACGCAGTATTTT.